The 2 T cell receptor beta chains below come from one sample, sequenced in a study of OX40 agonist ivuxolimab in advanced cancers. The protocol was immunoSEQ multiplex PCR, while the TCRdb copy is restricted to in-frame clones and leaves out a portion. The sample shows 79,000 or so clones, about 89% of them seen only once. The sample consisted of CD4+ or CD8+ T cells sorted from blood, taken in a trial of the OX40 agonist ivuxolimab. The receptors derive from an adult with an advanced solid tumor such as melanoma, head and neck, liver or kidney cancer.

The CDR3 DNA reads as TGCGCCAGCAGCTTGGGGGGCTTCAATCAGCCCCAGCATTTT. Translation: CASSLGGFNQPQHF. The chain combines TRBV5-1 with TRBJ1-5; the D gene is possibly TRBD1 (5 bases). The germline CDR1 and CDR2 sequences are SGHRS and YFSETQ. CDR3 length equals 14 residues. V was trimmed by 0 bases and J by 3 bases, leaving 7 bases between them.

This chain uses TRBV28 with TRBJ1-4; 8 nucleotides line up with TRBD1. The CDR3 length is 14 residues. Per germline, CDR1 MDHEN and CDR2 SYDVKM. Losses at the gene ends were 8 bases for V and 7 bases for J; bases not matched to a gene: 9. The CDR3 nucleotides read TGTGCCAGCGGGCGCAGGGGGCCGTTTGAAAAACTGTTTTTT. This sequence encodes CASGRRGPFEKLFF.